This T cell receptor beta chain was sequenced in a study of blood T cells in healthy people across ages. Together with a sample-barcoded 5' primer, a J-beta primer mix was included in a second PCR lasting about 6 to 11 cycles. TCRdb reprocessed the 5' RACE reads via MiXCR and lists one record per CDR3 protein. The sample records about 830,000 distinct CDR3 sequences, about 62% being singletons. As to this clonotype: With a much larger clone just one base away, this may be a read error.

This CDR3 is 13 amino acids long. V was trimmed by 1 base and J by 4 bases, leaving 5 bases between them. CDR1 and CDR2 (germline): SGHTA, FQGNSA. Source material: blood. This chain joins TRBV7-2 and TRBJ1-5; D is uncertain. The TCR was taken from a young man in good health. Here the CDR3 reads CASSLDQNQPQHF. The CDR3 DNA follows: TGTGCCAGCAGCTTAGATCAGAATCAGCCCCAGCATTTT.